The clone carrying this TCR beta chain appeared many times. The antigen is not known. Within the sample, other DNA sequences also encode this same CDR3. The record originates from a study of shared clonotypes between healthy human individuals. Whole-study findings and limits: Sequencing depth was a factor that was expected to affect clonotype sharing among donors.

It was at deep level that the assay was run. As processed by the authors: Filtering of immunoSEQ junctional sequences could not match full-length read filtering. Clones were sequenced by immunoSEQ multiplex PCR, and TCRdb holds only the in-frame ones, with some missing. Clone size and the V and J calls come from that table; the DNA yielded D and trimming. The sample contains about 490,000 clones, 65% to 80% of which appear only once. Adults of Caucasian background living in Nashville, Tennessee made up all donors. The specimen sequenced was PBMCs. This TCR was recovered from a woman between 40 and 50 years old in good health. Some clones in this sample may be carry-over from other donors' samples.

The CDR3 loop reads CASSLTGDYGYTF. In nucleotides, the CDR3 is TGCGCCAGCAGCTTGACAGGGGACTATGGCTACACCTTC. The chain couples TRBV5-1 to TRBJ1-2, with 7 bases matching TRBD1. Germline-derived CDR1 and CDR2 are SGHRS and YFSETQ. This CDR3 has 13 residues. Unmatched junction bases numbered 0, after V lost 1 base and J lost 3 bases.